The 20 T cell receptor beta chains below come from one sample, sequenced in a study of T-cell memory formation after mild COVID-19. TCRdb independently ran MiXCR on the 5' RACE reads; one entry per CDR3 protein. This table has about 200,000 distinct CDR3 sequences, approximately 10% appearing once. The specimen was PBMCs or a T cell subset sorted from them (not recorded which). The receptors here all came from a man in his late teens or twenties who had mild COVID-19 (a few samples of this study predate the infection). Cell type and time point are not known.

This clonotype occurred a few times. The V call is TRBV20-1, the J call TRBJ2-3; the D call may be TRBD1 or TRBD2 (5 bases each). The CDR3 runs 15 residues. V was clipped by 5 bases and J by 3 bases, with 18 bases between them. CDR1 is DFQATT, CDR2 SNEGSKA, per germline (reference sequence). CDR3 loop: CSAFSGTGLTDTQYF. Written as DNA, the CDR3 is TGCAGTGCTTTTTCCGGGACGGGGCTGACAGATACGCAGTATTTT.

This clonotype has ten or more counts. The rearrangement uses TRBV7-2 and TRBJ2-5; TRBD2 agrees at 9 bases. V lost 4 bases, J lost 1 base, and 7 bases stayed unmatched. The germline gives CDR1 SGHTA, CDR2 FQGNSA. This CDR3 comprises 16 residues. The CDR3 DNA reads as TGTGCCAGCAGCTCCCCGAGCGGGGGGTCCCAAGAGACCCAGTACTTC. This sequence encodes CASSSPSGGSQETQYF.

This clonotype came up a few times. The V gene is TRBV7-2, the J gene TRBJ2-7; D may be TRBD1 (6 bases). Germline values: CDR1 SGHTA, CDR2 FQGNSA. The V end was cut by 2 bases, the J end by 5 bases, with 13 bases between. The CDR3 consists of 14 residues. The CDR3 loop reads CASSLMGRGDEQYF. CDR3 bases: TGTGCCAGCAGCTTAATGGGCAGGGGCGACGAGCAGTACTTC.

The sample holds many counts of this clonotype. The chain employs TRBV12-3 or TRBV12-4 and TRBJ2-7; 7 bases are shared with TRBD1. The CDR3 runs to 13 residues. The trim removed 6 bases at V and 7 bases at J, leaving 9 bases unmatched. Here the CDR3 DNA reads TGTGCCAGCAGATTACAGGGGCTCGGGGAGCAGTACTTC. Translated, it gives CASRLQGLGEQYF.

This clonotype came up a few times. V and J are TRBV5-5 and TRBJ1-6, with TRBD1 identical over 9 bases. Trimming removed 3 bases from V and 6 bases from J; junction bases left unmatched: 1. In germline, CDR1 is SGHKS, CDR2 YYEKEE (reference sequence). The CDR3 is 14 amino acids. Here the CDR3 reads CASSWDRVNSPLHF. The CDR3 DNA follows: TGTGCCAGCAGCTGGGACAGGGTTAATTCACCCCTCCACTTT.

The CDR3 loop is CASRRGEGETQYF. The CDR3 bases are TGTGCCAGCAGGCGGGGGGAAGGAGAGACCCAGTACTTC. The V gene is TRBV12-3 or TRBV12-4, the J gene TRBJ2-5; 8 nucleotides align to TRBD2. V shed 6 bases, J shed 4 bases, and the junction held 4 bases outside the gene matches. The CDR3 totals 13 residues.

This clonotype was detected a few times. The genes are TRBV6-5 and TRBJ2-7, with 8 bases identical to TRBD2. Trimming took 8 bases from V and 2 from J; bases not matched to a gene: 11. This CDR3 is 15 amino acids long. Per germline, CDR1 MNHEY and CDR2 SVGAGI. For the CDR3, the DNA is TGTGCCAGCGGGCGCCCGAGGGGACTAGCCTACGAGCAGTACTTC. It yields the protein CASGRPRGLAYEQYF.

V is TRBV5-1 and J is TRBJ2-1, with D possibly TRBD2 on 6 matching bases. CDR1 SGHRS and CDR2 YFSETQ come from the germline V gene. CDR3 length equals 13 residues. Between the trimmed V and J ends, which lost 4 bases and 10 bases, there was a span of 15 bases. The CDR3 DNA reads TGCGCCAGCAGCCCGTGGAGGGGCTTGGAGCAGTTCTTC. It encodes CASSPWRGLEQFF.

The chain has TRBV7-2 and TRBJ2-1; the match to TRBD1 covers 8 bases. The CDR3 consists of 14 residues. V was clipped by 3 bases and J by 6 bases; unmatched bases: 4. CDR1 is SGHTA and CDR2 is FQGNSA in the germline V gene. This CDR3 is CASSLDRDRNEQFF. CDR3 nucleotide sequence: TGTGCCAGCAGCTTGGACAGGGACCGCAATGAGCAGTTCTTC.

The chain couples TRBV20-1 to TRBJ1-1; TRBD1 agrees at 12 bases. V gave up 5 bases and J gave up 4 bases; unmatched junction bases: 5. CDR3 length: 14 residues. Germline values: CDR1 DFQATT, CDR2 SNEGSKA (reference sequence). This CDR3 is CSAGDRGQGTEAFF. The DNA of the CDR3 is TGCAGTGCTGGGGACAGGGGGCAGGGCACTGAAGCTTTCTTT.

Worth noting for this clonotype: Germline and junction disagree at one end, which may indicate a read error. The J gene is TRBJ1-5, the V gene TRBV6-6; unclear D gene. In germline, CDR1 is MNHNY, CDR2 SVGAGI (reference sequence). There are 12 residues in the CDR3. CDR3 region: CASSTPNRPQHF. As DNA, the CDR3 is TGTGCCAGCAGCACCCCAAATCGGCCCCAGCATTTT.

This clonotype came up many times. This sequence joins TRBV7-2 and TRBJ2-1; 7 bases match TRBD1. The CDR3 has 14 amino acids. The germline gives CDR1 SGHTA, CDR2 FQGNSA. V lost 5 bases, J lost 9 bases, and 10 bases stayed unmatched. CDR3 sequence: CASSRWDSTSEQFF. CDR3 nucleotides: TGTGCCAGCAGCCGATGGGACAGTACAAGTGAGCAGTTCTTC.

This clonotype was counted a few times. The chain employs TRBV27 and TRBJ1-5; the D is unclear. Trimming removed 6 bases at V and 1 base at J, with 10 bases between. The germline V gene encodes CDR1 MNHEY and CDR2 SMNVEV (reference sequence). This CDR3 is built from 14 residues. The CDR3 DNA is TGTGCCAGCAGGAAGGTGGGGAGCAATCAGCCCCAGCATTTT. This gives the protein CASRKVGSNQPQHF.

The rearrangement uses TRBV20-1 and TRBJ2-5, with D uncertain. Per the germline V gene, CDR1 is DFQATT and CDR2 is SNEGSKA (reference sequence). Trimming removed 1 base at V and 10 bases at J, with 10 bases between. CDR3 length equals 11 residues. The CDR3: CSARAPWSQYF. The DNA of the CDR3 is TGCAGTGCTAGAGCCCCGTGGAGCCAGTACTTC.

DNA for the CDR3: TGTGCCAGCAGCAAACGGCAGGGGACCGCCTGGAACACTGAAGCTTTCTTT. Translating gives CASSKRQGTAWNTEAFF. The chain couples TRBV21-1 to TRBJ1-1; TRBD1, the table's D call, lacks a check against the DNA. TRBV21-1 is termed a pseudogene. This CDR3 contains 17 residues.

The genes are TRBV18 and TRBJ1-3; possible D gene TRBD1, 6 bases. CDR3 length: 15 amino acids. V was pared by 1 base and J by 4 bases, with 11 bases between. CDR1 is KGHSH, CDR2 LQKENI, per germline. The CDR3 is CASSPQYRDGNTIYF. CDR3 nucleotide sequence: TGTGCCAGCTCACCACAATACAGGGACGGAAACACCATATATTTT.

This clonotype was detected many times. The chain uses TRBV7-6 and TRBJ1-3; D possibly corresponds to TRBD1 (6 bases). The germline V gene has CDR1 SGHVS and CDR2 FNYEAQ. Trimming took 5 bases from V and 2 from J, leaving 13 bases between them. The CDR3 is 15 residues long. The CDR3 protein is CASSITGLAGNTIYF. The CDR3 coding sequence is TGTGCCAGCAGCATAACAGGGTTAGCTGGAAACACCATATATTTT. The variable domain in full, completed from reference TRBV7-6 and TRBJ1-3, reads GAGVSQSPRYKVTKRGQDVALRCDPISGHVSLYWYRQALGQGPEFLTYFNYEAQQDKSGLPNDRFSAERPEGSISTLTIQRTEQRDSAMYRCASSITGLAGNTIYFGEGSWLTVV.

The CDR3 sequence: CASTLGSGGAETQYF. CDR3 bases: TGCGCCAGCACCCTGGGAAGCGGGGGGGCGGAGACCCAGTACTTC. The chain couples TRBV5-1 to TRBJ2-5; TRBD2 matches at 10 bases. Germline V gene lookup returns CDR1 SGHRS and CDR2 YFSETQ. With 6 bases clipped from V and 5 bases from J, the junction kept 10 bases outside the gene matches. This CDR3 spans 15 amino acids.

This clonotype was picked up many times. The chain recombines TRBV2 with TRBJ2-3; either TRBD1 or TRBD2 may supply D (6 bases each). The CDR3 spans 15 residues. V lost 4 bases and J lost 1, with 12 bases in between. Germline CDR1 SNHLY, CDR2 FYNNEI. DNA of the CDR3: TGTGCCAGCAGTGTTACGGGGGCTCGCACAGATACGCAGTATTTT. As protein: CASSVTGARTDTQYF.

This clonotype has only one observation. CDR3 loop: CSARARLDRVLGSNQPQHF. In DNA, the CDR3 is TGCAGTGCTAGAGCCCGACTCGACAGGGTTTTAGGGAGCAATCAGCCCCAGCATTTT. The gene calls are TRBV20-1 and TRBJ1-5; 7 positions agree with TRBD1. The CDR3 is made up of 19 amino acids. V was clipped by 1 base and J by 1 base; unmatched bases: 16. Germline V gene data show CDR1 as DFQATT and CDR2 as SNEGSKA (reference sequence).